This note documents a single TCR beta chain sequence. These data come from a study of blood T cell repertoires in COVID-19. This CDR3 is 14 amino acids long. The V end lost 0 bases, the J end lost 7 bases, and 13 bases lay between the germline ends. Germline values: CDR1 SGHKS, CDR2 YYEKEE (reference sequence). Assay: immunoSEQ multiplex PCR; the TCRdb copy retains only in-frame clones and omits some. The table lists roughly 300,000 clones, approximately 87% of them singletons. Material: peripheral blood. The TCR was taken from a middle-aged woman who had recovered from COVID-19. The chain has TRBV5-5 and TRBJ1-1; tentatively, D is TRBD1 (6 bases). In nucleotides, the CDR3 is TGTGCCAGCAGCTTGGTAGGGACAAAAGGTGAAGCTTTCTTT. Encoded protein: CASSLVGTKGEAFF.